These 25 T cell receptor beta chains were sequenced from one sample in a study of blood T cell repertoires in COVID-19. Some clones are missing from TCRdb's copy, which holds only in-frame ones; the method was immunoSEQ multiplex PCR. The sample has 200,000 to 250,000 clones; 88% are singletons. Source material: peripheral blood. The origin of the receptors is a woman aged 55-75 years with acute or convalescent COVID-19.

V is TRBV18 and J is TRBJ2-3; TRBD2 might be the D (6 bases). Germline V gives CDR1 KGHSH, CDR2 LQKENI. Trimming left V 6 bases short and J 2 bases short, with 9 bases between. This CDR3 spans 13 amino acids. Here the CDR3 DNA reads TGTGCCAGCTCGCCGGGAGTCACAGATACGCAGTATTTT. Translated, it gives CASSPGVTDTQYF.

The genes are TRBV5-1 and TRBJ1-2; D possibly corresponds to TRBD1 (5 bases). The CDR3 length is 15 residues. V lost 4 bases and J lost 2, with 15 bases in between. CDR1 is SGHRS, CDR2 YFSETQ, per germline. The DNA of the CDR3 is TGCGCCAGCAGCCTAGCCATTGGGGGGAACTATGGCTACACCTTC. This gives the protein CASSLAIGGNYGYTF.

This clone was picked up a small number of times. The chain recombines TRBV11-3 with TRBJ1-5; TRBD1 matches 7 bases. Germline loops: CDR1 SGHNT, CDR2 YENEEA. V shed 2 bases, J shed 2 bases, and the junction held 9 bases outside the gene matches. The CDR3 is made up of 17 amino acids. The CDR3 protein is CASSLTPQGVGNQPQHF. CDR3 nucleotides: TGTGCCAGCAGCTTAACGCCCCAGGGGGTCGGCAATCAGCCCCAGCATTTT.

In the case of this clone: Other DNA sequences in this sample translate to the same CDR3. The genes are TRBV6-5 and TRBJ1-5; 11 nucleotides match TRBD1. With V trimmed by 6 bases and J by 4 bases, 5 bases remained unmatched. CDR1 is MNHEY, CDR2 SVGAGI, per germline. CDR3 length: 15 residues. CDR3: CASRAGTGGNQPQHF. CDR3 in DNA: TGTGCCAGCAGGGCCGGGACAGGGGGAAATCAGCCCCAGCATTTT.

V usage is TRBV9 and J usage is TRBJ1-6; D may be TRBD1 (6 bases). V lost 0 bases and J lost 3, with 16 bases in between. Germline-derived CDR1 and CDR2 are SGDLS and YYNGEE. This CDR3 is built from 18 residues. The chain's CDR3 is CASSVGVAGVDYNSPLHF. The CDR3 DNA follows: TGTGCCAGCAGCGTAGGGGTGGCAGGGGTAGACTATAATTCACCCCTCCACTTT. The full variable domain, completed using reference TRBV9 and TRBJ1-6, is DSGVTQTPKHLITATGQRVTLRCSPRSGDLSVYWYQQSLDQGLQFLIQYYNGEERAKGNILERFSAQQFPDLHSELNLSSLELGDSALYFCASSVGVAGVDYNSPLHFGNGTRLTVT.

The J gene is TRBJ1-5, the V gene TRBV28; D unresolved. The germline V gene has CDR1 MDHEN and CDR2 SYDVKM. Trimming left V 2 bases short and J 5 bases short, with 25 bases between. The CDR3 sequence is 19 residues long. DNA of the CDR3: TGTGCCAGCAGTTTAAGGGCACCCCGTGCGGGAAAGATTCATCAGCCCCAGCATTTT. Its translation: CASSLRAPRAGKIHQPQHF.

This clone was observed once. The genes are TRBV2 and TRBJ1-5, with a weak D call TRBD1 (6 bases). The V gene's germline CDR1 is SNHLY and CDR2 FYNNEI. Trimming cost V 6 bases and J 1 base, with 10 bases left between them. This CDR3 has 14 amino acids. The CDR3 DNA reads as TGTGCCAGCAGGACAGGTAGGAGCAATCAGCCCCAGCATTTT. Translated: CASRTGRSNQPQHF.

The V call is TRBV4-1, the J call TRBJ1-5, with 7 bases lining up with TRBD1. The trim removed 2 bases at V and 4 bases at J, leaving 11 bases unmatched. The CDR3 sequence is 17 residues long. Germline assignment: CDR1 MGHRA and CDR2 YSYEKL. The CDR3 bases are TGCGCCAGCAGCCAATTAGGGTCCGAGGGGGCTAATCAGCCCCAGCATTTT. Protein product: CASSQLGSEGANQPQHF.

The DNA of the CDR3 is TGTGCCAGCAGCTTGGAACTGAATTCACCCCTCCACTTT. It yields the protein CASSLELNSPLHF. The chain has TRBV5-4 and TRBJ1-6; D unresolved. V gave up 0 bases and J gave up 7 bases, with 5 bases separating them. CDR1 is SGHNT and CDR2 is YYREEE in the germline V gene (reference sequence). The CDR3 contains 13 residues.

The chain recombines TRBV11-2 with TRBJ1-3; 11 bases are shared with TRBD1. CDR1 SGHAT and CDR2 FQNNGV come from the germline V gene. J was trimmed by 2 bases and V by 6 bases; bases with no gene match: 9. This CDR3 contains 17 residues. CDR3 loop: CASRPTGQGVPGNTIYF. CDR3 coding DNA: TGTGCCAGCAGGCCGACGGGACAGGGGGTTCCTGGAAACACCATATATTTT.

This clone was observed once. This chain joins TRBV30 and TRBJ1-6; D gene unclear. V lost 6 bases, J lost 6 bases, and 12 bases lay in between. Germline V gene data show CDR1 as GTSNPN and CDR2 as SVGIG (reference sequence). The CDR3 spans 13 residues. DNA for the CDR3: TGTGCCTGCCAAGGCGCGGGTAATTCACCCCTCCACTTT. Protein: CACQGAGNSPLHF.

V usage is TRBV7-8 and J usage is TRBJ2-7, with 7 bases fitting TRBD2. Trimming removed 1 base from V and 0 bases from J; junction bases left unmatched: 0. This CDR3 is built from 14 residues. From germline, CDR1 is SGHVS and CDR2 FQNEAQ. The DNA of the CDR3 is TGTGCCAGCAGCTTAGGGACTAGCTCCTACGAGCAGTACTTC. The encoded protein is CASSLGTSSYEQYF.

Only one count was recorded for this clone. The chain carries TRBV5-4 and TRBJ2-1, with 7 bases that match TRBD1. The CDR3 sequence is 16 residues long. Germline CDR1 is SGHNT and CDR2 is YYREEE (reference sequence). Trimming took 2 bases from V and 5 from J; bases not matched to a gene: 10. Here the CDR3 DNA reads TGTGCCAGCAGCTTAAACCACAGGGGCGGTAACAATGAGCAGTTCTTC. This translates into CASSLNHRGGNNEQFF.

The rearrangement links TRBV5-1 to TRBJ2-7; maybe TRBD1 (5 bases). CDR1 is SGHRS, CDR2 YFSETQ, per germline. The CDR3 is made up of 14 amino acids. V was clipped by 0 bases and J by 5 bases, with 12 bases between them. The CDR3 sequence: CASSLVSGNHEQYF. The CDR3 DNA reads as TGCGCCAGCAGCTTGGTTTCAGGGAACCACGAGCAGTACTTC.

The chain links TRBV3-1 (or the pseudogene TRBV3-2) to TRBJ1-2; maybe TRBD1 (5 bases). Germline V gene lookup returns CDR1 LGHDT and CDR2 YNNKEL (reference sequence). The germline V and J ends were trimmed by 3 bases and 3 bases, with 14 bases remaining between them. This CDR3 is built from 15 residues. CDR3 sequence reads: CASSQGGGPHYGYTF. The CDR3 DNA reads TGTGCCAGCAGCCAGGGGGGGGGTCCCCACTATGGCTACACCTTC.

This rearrangement joins TRBV14 to TRBJ1-2; TRBD1 matches at 10 bases. This CDR3 is built from 15 residues. The V segment lost 4 bases and the J segment 2 bases; nucleotides outside the gene matches: 4. Germline V gives CDR1 SGHDN, CDR2 FVKESK. The CDR3 sequence is CASSRMGQGNYGYTF. Here the CDR3 DNA reads TGTGCCAGCAGCCGGATGGGACAGGGGAACTATGGCTACACCTTC.

This CDR3 reads CASSDTSGNTIYF. The CDR3 nucleotides are TGCGCCAGCAGCGACACCTCTGGAAACACCATATATTTT. This rearrangement joins TRBV5-1 to TRBJ1-3; D gene uncertain. The CDR3 contains 13 residues. The V end lost 4 bases, the J end lost 0 bases, and 5 bases lay between the germline ends. CDR1 and CDR2 from the germline V gene are SGHRS and YFSETQ.

Points on this clone: The sample contains more than one DNA sequence encoding this CDR3. DNA for the CDR3: TGTGCCAGCAGTTCCGGACAGACCTACGAGCAGTACTTC. Translation gives CASSSGQTYEQYF. The chain joins TRBV12-3 or TRBV12-4 to TRBJ2-7; a weak D match, TRBD1 (6 bases). CDR3 length: 13 amino acids. V lost 4 bases and J 2 bases, leaving 9 bases between the germline ends.

Only a few counts were recorded for this clone. The chain combines TRBV6-5 with TRBJ1-1; 7 nucleotides agree with TRBD1. The trim removed 6 bases at V and 4 bases at J, leaving 11 bases unmatched. Germline CDR1 is MNHEY and CDR2 is SVGAGI. This CDR3 has 15 residues. CDR3 nucleotide sequence: TGTGCCAGCAGACGGACAGGCATGATGGGCACTGAAGCTTTCTTT. Residues: CASRRTGMMGTEAFF.

CDR3 in DNA: TGTGCCAGTAGTACCGGAGGGGGGGGCAATCAGCCCCAGCATTTT. Protein sequence: CASSTGGGGNQPQHF. This chain connects TRBV19 to TRBJ1-5, with a weak D call TRBD1 (6 bases). Germline values: CDR1 LNHDA, CDR2 SQIVND (reference sequence). CDR3 length equals 15 residues. Trimming left V 4 bases short and J 2 bases short, with 12 bases between.

The V gene is TRBV9, the J gene TRBJ1-2; 9 bases line up with TRBD1. The CDR3 totals 16 residues. Germline V CDR1 and CDR2: SGDLS, YYNGEE. The trim removed 3 bases at V and 1 base at J, leaving 7 bases unmatched. The CDR3 sequence is CASSAPHRGHNYGYTF. CDR3 nucleotide sequence: TGTGCCAGCAGCGCGCCACACAGGGGGCATAACTATGGCTACACCTTC.

The chain carries TRBV28 and TRBJ1-2; TRBD1 matches 9 bases. Trimming at V came to 6 bases and at J to 4 bases, leaving 3 bases not matched to a gene. This CDR3 has 13 amino acids. Germline V lookup: CDR1 MDHEN, CDR2 SYDVKM. The DNA for the CDR3 is TGTGCCAGCAGAGTGGGACAGGGCTATGGCTACACCTTC. This sequence encodes CASRVGQGYGYTF.

The CDR3 is CASSYISGTGVGYTF. The DNA for the CDR3 is TGTGCCAGCAGTTACATATCCGGGACAGGGGTCGGCTACACCTTC. The V and J genes are TRBV6-2 or TRBV6-3 and TRBJ1-2, with TRBD1 identical over 10 bases. V trimming: 2 bases; J trimming: 8 bases; junction bases outside the gene matches: 8. CDR3 length: 15 amino acids. Germline V gene data show CDR1 as MNHEY and CDR2 as SVGEGT.

The gene calls are TRBV29-1 and TRBJ1-5, with no clear D. Germline V gene lookup returns CDR1 SQVTM and CDR2 ANQGSEA. V dropped 4 bases and J dropped 1 base, with 8 bases sitting between them. The CDR3 consists of 13 residues. Here the CDR3 reads CSVAEDSNQPQHF. The CDR3 nucleotides read TGCAGCGTTGCGGAGGACAGCAATCAGCCCCAGCATTTT.

V gene TRBV2 combines with J gene TRBJ1-2; D is perhaps TRBD1 (5 bases). CDR1 is SNHLY and CDR2 is FYNNEI in the germline V gene. V lost 4 bases and J 7 bases, leaving 13 bases between the germline ends. CDR3 length: 13 amino acids. CDR3 nucleotides: TGTGCCAGCAGTGTTGGCAGGGAGGGTGGCTACACCTTC. Amino acid sequence: CASSVGREGGYTF.